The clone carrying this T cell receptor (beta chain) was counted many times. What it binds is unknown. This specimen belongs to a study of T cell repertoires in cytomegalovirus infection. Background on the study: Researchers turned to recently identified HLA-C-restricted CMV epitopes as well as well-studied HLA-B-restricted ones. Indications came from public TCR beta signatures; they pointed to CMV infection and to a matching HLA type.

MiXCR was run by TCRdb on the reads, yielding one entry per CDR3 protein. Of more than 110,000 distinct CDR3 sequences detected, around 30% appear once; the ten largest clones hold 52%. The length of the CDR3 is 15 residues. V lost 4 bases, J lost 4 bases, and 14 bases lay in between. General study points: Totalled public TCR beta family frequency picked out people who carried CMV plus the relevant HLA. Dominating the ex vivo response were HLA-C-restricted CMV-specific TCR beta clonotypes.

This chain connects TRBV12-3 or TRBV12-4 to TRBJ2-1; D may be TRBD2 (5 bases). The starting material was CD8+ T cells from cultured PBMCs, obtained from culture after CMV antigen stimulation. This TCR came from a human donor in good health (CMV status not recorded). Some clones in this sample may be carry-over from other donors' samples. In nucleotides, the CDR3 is TGTGCCAGCAGTTCCGTCGAGGGCAGGTACAATGAGCAGTTCTTC. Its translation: CASSSVEGRYNEQFF.